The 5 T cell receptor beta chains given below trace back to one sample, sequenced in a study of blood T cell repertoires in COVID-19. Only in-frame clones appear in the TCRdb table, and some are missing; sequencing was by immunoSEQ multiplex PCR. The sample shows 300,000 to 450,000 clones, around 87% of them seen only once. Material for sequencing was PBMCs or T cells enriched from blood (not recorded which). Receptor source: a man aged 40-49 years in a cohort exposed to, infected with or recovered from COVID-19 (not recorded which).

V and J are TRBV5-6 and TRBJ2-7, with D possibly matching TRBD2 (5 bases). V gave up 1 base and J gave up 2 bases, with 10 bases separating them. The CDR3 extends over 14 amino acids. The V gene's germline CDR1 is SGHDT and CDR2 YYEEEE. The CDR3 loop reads CASSLITSTYEQYF. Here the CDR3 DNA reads TGTGCCAGCAGCTTGATAACTAGTACCTACGAGCAGTACTTC.

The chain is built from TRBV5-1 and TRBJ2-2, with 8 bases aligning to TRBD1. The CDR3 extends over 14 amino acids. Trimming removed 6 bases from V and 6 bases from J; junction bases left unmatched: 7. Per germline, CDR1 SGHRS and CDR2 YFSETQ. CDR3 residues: CASNSGGMAGELFF. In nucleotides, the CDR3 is TGCGCCAGCAATTCAGGGGGCATGGCCGGGGAGCTGTTTTTT. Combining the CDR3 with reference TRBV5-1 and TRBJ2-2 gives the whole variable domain KAGVTQTPRYLIKTRGQQVTLSCSPISGHRSVSWYQQTPGQGLQFLFEYFSETQRNKGNFPGRFSGRQFSNSRSEMNVSTLELGDSALYLCASNSGGMAGELFFGEGSRLTVL.

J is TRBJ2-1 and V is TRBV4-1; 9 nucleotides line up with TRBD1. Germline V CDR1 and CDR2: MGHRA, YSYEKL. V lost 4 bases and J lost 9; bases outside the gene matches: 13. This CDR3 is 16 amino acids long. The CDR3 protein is CASSPPTGTGRIEQFF. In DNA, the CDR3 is TGCGCCAGCAGCCCTCCCACCGGGACAGGGAGAATTGAGCAGTTCTTC.

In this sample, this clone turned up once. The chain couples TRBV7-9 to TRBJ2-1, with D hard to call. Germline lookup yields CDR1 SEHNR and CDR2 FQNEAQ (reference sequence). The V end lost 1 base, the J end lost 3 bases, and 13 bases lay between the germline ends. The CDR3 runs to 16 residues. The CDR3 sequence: CASSLVGSPNYNEQFF. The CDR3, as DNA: TGTGCCAGCAGCTTAGTAGGTAGCCCTAACTACAATGAGCAGTTCTTC.

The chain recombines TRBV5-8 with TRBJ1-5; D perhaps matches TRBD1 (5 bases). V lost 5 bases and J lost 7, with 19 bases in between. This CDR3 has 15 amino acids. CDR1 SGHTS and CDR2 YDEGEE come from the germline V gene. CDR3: CASSSSRGSVQPQHF. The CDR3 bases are TGTGCCAGCAGTTCAAGTAGGGGCTCGGTACAGCCCCAGCATTTT.